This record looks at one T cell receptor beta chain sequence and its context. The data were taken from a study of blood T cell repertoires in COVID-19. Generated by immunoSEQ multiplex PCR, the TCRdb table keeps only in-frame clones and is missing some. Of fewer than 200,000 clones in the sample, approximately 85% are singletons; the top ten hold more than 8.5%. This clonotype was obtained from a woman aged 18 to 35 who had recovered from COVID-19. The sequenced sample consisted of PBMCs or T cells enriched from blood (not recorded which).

This CDR3 is CAIREGPADTQYF. Written as DNA, the CDR3 is TGTGCCATCAGGGAGGGCCCCGCAGATACGCAGTATTTT. The chain has TRBV10-3 and TRBJ2-3; maybe TRBD2 (6 bases). The CDR3 is 13 amino acids. Germline lookup yields CDR1 ENHRY and CDR2 SYGVKD. Deletions cut 6 bases from V and 4 bases from J, with 11 bases between.